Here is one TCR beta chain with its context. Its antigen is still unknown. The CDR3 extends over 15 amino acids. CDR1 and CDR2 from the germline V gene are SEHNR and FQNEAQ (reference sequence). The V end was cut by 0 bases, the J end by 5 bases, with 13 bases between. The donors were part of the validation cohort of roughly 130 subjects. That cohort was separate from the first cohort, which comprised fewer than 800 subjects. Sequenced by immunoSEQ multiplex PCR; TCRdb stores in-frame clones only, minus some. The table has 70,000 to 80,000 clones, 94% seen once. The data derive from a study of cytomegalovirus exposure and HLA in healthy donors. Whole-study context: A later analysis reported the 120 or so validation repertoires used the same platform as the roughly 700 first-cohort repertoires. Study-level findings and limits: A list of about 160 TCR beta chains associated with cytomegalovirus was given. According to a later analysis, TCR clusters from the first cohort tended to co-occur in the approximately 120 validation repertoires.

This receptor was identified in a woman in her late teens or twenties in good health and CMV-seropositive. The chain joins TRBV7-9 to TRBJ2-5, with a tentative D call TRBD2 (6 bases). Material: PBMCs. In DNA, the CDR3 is TGTGCCAGCAGCTTAGCTCAGGGAGGAGGGGAGACCCAGTACTTC. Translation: CASSLAQGGGETQYF.